What follows describes a single TCR beta chain. The entry originates in a study of blood T cell repertoires in COVID-19. Study overall: Sites across the United States, Italy and Spain contributed samples from acute and convalescent COVID-19. In each case, the material was cDNA or gDNA derived from T cells, B-cell-depleted T cells, or PBMCs.

CDR3 length equals 14 residues. CDR1 is SGHAT and CDR2 is FQNNGV in the germline V gene. Deletions cut 5 bases from V and 5 bases from J, with 13 bases between. Per the original methods: Nucleated cell counts were estimated from reference gene primer amplification. Using immunoSEQ multiplex PCR, the repertoire was profiled, and TCRdb retains in-frame clones only, with some absent. V and J calls and clone size come straight from that table; D and trimming were deduced from the DNA. The sample holds about 140,000 clones, around 83% seen once. The TCR sequence derives from a woman aged 80 or over with acute or convalescent COVID-19. J is TRBJ2-1 and V is TRBV11-2; D might be TRBD2 (5 bases). Specimen: peripheral blood. The CDR3 DNA reads TGTGCCAGCAGCCCATCCGGGGAGAACAATGAGCAGTTCTTC. Its protein product is CASSPSGENNEQFF.